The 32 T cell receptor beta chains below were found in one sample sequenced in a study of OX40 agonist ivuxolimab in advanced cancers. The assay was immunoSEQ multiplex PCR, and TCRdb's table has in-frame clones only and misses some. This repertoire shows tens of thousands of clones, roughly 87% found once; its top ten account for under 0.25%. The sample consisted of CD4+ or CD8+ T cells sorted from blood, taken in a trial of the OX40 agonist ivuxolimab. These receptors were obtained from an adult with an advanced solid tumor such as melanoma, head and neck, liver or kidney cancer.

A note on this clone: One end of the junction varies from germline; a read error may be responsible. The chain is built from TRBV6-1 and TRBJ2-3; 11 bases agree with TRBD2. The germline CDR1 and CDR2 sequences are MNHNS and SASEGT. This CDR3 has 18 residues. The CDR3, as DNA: TGTGCCAGCAGCGAAGCGGGAGTAGCGGGAGGGTTCCCAGATACGCAGTATTTT. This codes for CASSEAGVAGGFPDTQYF.

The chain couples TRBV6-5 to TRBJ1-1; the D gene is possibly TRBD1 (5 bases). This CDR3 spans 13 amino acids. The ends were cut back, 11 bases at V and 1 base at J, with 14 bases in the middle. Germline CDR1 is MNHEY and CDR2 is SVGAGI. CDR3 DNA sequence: TGTGCCTGCCAAAGAACAGGGAACACTGAAGCTTTCTTT. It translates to CACQRTGNTEAFF.

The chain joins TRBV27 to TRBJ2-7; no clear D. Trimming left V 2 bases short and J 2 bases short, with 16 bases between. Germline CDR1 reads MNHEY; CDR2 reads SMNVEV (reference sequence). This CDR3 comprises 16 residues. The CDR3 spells CASSLPDKRWAYEQYF. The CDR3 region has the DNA TGTGCCAGCAGTTTACCCGATAAGAGGTGGGCCTACGAGCAGTACTTC.

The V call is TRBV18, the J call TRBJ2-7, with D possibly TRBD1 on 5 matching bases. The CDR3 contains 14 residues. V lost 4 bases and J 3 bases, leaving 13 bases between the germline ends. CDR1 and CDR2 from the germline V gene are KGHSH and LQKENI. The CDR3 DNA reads TGTGCCAGCTCACTCTTCGGACACTTCTACGAGCAGTACTTC. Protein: CASSLFGHFYEQYF.

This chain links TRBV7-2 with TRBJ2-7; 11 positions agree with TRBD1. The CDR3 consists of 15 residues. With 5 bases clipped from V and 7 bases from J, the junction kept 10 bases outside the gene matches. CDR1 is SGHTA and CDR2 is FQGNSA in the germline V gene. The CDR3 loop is CASSKRTGGFEEQYF. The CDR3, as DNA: TGTGCCAGCAGCAAAAGGACAGGGGGCTTCGAGGAGCAGTACTTC.

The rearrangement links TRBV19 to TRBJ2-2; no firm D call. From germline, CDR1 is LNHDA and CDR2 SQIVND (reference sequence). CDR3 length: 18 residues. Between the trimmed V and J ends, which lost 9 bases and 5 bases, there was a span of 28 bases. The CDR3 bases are TGTGCCAGCACCCCCGGGCCGGCTGGGGTAAGGCGGACCGGGGAGCTGTTTTTT. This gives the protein CASTPGPAGVRRTGELFF.

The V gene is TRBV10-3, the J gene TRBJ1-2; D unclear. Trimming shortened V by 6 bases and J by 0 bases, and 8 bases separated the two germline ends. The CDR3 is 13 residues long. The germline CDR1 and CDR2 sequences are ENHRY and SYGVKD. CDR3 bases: TGTGCCATCAGCACGCACCCTAACTATGGCTACACCTTC. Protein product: CAISTHPNYGYTF.

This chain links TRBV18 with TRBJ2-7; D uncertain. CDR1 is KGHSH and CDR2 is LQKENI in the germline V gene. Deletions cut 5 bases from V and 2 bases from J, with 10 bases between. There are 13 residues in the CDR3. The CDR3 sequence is CASSNVAAYEQYV. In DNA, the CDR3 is TGTGCCAGCTCAAACGTGGCGGCCTACGAGCAGTACGTC.

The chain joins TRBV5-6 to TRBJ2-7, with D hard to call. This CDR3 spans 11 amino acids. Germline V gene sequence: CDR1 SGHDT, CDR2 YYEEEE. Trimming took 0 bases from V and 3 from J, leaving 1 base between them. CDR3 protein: CASSLDYEQYF. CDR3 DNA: TGTGCCAGCAGCTTGGACTACGAGCAGTACTTC.

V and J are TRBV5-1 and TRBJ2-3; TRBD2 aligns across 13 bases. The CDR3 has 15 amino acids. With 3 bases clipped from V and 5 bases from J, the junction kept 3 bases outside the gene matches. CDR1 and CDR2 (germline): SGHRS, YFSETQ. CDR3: CASSWGTSGEDTQYF. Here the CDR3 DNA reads TGCGCCAGCAGCTGGGGGACTAGCGGGGAAGATACGCAGTATTTT.

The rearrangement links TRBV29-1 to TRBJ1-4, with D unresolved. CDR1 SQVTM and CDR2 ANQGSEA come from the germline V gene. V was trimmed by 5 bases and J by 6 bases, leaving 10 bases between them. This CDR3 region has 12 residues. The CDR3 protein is CSVRGSDEKLFF. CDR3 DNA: TGCAGCGTTCGGGGTTCCGATGAAAAACTGTTTTTT.

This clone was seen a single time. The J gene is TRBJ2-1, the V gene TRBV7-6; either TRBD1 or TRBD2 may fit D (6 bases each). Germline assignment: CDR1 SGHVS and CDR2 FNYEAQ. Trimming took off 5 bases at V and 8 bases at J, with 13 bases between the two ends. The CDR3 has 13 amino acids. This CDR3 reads CASSVTGADEQFF. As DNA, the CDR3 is TGTGCCAGCAGCGTGACGGGGGCCGATGAGCAGTTCTTC.

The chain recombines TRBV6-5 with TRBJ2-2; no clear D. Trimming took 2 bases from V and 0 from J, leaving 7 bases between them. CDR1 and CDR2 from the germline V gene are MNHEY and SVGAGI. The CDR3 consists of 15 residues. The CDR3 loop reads CASSYGISNTGELFF. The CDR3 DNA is TGTGCCAGCAGTTACGGCATTTCGAACACCGGGGAGCTGTTTTTT.

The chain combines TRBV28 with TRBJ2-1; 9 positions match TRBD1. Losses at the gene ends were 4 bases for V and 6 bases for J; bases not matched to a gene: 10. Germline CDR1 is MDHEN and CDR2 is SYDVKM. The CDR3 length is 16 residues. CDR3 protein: CASSSTGQGYRNEQFF. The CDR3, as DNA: TGTGCCAGCAGTTCCACCGGACAGGGGTACCGCAATGAGCAGTTCTTC.

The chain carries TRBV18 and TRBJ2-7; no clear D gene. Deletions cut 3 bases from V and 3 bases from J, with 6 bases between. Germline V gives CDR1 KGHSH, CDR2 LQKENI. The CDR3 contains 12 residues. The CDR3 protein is CASSPQIYEQYF. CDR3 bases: TGTGCCAGCTCACCTCAAATCTACGAGCAGTACTTC.

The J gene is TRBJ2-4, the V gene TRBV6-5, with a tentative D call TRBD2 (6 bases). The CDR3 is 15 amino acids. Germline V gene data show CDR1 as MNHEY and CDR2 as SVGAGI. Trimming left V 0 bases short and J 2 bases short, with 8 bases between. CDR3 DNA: TGTGCCAGCAGTTACTCGGGGGGTTCCAAAAACATTCAGTACTTC. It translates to CASSYSGGSKNIQYF.

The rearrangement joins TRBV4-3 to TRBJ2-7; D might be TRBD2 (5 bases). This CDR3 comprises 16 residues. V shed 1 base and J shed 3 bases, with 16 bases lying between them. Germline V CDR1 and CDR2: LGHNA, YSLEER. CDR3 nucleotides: TGCGCCAGCAGCCAAGTCCCCCTGAGGGCCGGCTACGAGCAGTACTTC. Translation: CASSQVPLRAGYEQYF.

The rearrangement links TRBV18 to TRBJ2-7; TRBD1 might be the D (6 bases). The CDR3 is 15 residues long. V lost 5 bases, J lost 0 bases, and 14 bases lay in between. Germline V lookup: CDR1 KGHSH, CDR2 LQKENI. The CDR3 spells CASSSTGRSSYEQYV. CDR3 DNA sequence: TGTGCCAGCTCATCAACAGGGAGAAGCTCCTACGAGCAGTACGTC.

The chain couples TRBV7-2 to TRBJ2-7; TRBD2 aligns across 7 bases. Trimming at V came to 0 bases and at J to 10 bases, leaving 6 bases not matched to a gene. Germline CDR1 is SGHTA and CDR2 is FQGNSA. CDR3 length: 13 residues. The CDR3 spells CASSLAAGDPQYF. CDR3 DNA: TGTGCCAGCAGCTTAGCGGCGGGAGATCCCCAGTACTTC.

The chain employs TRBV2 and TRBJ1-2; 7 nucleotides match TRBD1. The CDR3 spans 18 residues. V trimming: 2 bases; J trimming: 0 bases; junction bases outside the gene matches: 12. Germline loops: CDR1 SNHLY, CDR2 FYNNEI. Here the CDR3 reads CASSEPYVRQGPNYGYTF. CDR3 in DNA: TGTGCCAGCAGTGAACCATACGTGAGACAGGGCCCTAACTATGGCTACACCTTC.

CDR3 in DNA: TGTGCCAGCAGCCCCGGCCTGGACTATGGCTACACCTTC. Translating it yields CASSPGLDYGYTF. The chain recombines TRBV6-5 with TRBJ1-2; D is ambiguous. CDR1 and CDR2 from the germline V gene are MNHEY and SVGAGI. The CDR3 length is 13 residues. V was shortened by 6 bases and J by 3 bases, with 11 bases between the two germline ends.

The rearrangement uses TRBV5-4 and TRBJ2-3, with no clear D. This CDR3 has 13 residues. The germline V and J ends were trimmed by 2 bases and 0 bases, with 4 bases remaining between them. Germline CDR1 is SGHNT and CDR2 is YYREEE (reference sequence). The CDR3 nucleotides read TGTGCCAGCAGCTTTTCTAGCACAGATACGCAGTATTTT. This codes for CASSFSSTDTQYF. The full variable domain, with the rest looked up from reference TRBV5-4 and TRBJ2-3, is ETGVTQSPTHLIKTRGQQVTLRCSSQSGHNTVSWYQQALGQGPQFIFQYYREEENGRGNFPPRFSGLQFPNYSSELNVNALELDDSALYLCASSFSSTDTQYFGPGTRLTVL.

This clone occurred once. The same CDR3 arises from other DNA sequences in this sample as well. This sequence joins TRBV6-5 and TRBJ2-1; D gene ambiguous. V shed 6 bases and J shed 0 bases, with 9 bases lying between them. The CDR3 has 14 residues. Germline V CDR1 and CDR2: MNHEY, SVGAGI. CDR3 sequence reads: CASRLRSSYNEQFF. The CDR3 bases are TGTGCCAGCAGGCTAAGAAGCTCCTACAATGAGCAGTTCTTC.

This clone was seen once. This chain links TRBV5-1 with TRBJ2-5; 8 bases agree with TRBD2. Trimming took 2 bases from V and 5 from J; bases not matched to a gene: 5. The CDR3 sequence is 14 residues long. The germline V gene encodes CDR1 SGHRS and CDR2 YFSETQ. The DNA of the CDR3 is TGCGCCAGCAGCTTACGGGGGGGCCGGGAGACCCAGTACTTC. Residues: CASSLRGGRETQYF.

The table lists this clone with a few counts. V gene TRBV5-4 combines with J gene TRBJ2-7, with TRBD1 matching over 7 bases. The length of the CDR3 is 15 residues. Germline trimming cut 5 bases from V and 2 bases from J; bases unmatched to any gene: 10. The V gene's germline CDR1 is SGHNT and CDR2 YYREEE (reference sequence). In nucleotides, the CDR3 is TGTGCCAGCAGTAAAGCGCTGGACAGGACCTACGAGCAGTACTTC. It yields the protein CASSKALDRTYEQYF.

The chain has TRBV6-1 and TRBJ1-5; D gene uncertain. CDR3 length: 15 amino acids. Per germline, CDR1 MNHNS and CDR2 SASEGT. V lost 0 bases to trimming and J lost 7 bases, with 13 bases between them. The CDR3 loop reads CASSEAHGDRQPQHF. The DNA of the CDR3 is TGTGCCAGCAGTGAAGCACACGGGGATAGGCAGCCCCAGCATTTT.

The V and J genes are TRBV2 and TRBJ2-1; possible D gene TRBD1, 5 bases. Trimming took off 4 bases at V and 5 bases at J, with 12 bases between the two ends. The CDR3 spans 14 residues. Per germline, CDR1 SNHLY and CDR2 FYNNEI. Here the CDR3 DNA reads TGTGCCAGCAGTGTTGGGGCAATAAACAATGAGCAGTTCTTC. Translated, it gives CASSVGAINNEQFF.

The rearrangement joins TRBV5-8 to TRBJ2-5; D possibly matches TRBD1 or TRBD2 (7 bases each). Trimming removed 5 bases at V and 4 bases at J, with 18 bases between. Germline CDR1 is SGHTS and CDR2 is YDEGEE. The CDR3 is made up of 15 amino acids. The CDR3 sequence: CASSPQGGRVETQYF. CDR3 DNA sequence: TGTGCCAGCAGTCCCCAGGGGGGGAGAGTAGAGACCCAGTACTTC.

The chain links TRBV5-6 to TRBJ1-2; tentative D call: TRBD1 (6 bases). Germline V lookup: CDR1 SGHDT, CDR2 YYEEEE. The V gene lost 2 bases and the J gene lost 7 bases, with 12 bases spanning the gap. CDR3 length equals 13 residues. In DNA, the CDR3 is TGTGCCAGCAGCTTCGGGGCCAGGGGTGGCTACACCTTC. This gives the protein CASSFGARGGYTF.

The CDR3 nucleotides read TGTGCCAGCAGTGACTCCTCACTGGGTAATTCACCCCTCCACTTT. Encoded protein: CASSDSSLGNSPLHF. The J gene is TRBJ1-6, the V gene TRBV6-1; D not resolved. This CDR3 is built from 15 residues. Germline lookup yields CDR1 MNHNS and CDR2 SASEGT. V was trimmed by 3 bases and J by 6 bases, leaving 12 bases between them.

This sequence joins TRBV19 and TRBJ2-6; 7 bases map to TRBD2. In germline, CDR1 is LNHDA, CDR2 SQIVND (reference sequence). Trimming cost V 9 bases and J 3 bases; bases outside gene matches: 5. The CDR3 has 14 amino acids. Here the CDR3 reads CASIPGGGANVLTF. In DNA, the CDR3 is TGTGCCAGCATTCCGGGGGGTGGGGCCAACGTCCTGACTTTC. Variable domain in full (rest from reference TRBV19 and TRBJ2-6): DGGITQSPKYLFRKEGQNVTLSCEQNLNHDAMYWYRQDPGQGLRLIYYSQIVNDFQKGDIAEGYSVSREKKESFPLTVTSAQKNPTAFYLCASIPGGGANVLTFGAGSRLTVL.

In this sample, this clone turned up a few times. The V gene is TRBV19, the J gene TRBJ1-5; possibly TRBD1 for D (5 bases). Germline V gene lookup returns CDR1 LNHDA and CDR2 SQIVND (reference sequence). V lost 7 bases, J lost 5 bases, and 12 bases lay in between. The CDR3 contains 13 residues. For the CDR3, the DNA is TGTGCCAGTACCATCTGGGGGGATCAGCCCCAGCATTTT. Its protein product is CASTIWGDQPQHF. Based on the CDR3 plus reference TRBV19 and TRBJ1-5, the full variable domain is DGGITQSPKYLFRKEGQNVTLSCEQNLNHDAMYWYRQDPGQGLRLIYYSQIVNDFQKGDIAEGYSVSREKKESFPLTVTSAQKNPTAFYLCASTIWGDQPQHFGDGTRLSIL.